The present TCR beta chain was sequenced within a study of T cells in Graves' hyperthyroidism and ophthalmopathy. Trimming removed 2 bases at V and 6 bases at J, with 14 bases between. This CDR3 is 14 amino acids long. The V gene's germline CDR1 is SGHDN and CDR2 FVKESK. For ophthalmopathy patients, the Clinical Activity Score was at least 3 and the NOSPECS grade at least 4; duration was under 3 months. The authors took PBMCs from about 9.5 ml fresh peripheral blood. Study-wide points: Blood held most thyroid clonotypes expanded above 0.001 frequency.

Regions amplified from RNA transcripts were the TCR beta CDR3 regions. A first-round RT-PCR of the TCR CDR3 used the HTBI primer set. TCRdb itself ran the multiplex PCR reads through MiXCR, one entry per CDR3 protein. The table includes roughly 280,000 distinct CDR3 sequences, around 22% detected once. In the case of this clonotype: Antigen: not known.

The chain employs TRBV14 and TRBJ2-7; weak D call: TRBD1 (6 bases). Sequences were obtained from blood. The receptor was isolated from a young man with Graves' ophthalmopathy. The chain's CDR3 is CASSQSGGASEQYF. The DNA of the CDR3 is TGTGCCAGCAGCCAATCTGGGGGCGCGTCCGAGCAGTACTTC.